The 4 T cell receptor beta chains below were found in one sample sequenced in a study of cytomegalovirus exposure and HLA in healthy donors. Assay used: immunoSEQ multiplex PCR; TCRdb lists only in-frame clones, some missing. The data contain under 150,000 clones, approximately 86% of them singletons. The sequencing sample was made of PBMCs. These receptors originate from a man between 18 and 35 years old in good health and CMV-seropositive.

The CDR3 nucleotides are TGTGCCAGCAGCCAGTCAAGAATCGGGATGACGAATGAAAAACTGTTTTTT. The encoded protein is CASSQSRIGMTNEKLFF. The chain links TRBV5-6 to TRBJ1-4, with D hard to call. Trimming cost V 4 bases and J 5 bases, with 21 bases left between them. The CDR3 consists of 17 residues. Germline assignment: CDR1 SGHDT and CDR2 YYEEEE.

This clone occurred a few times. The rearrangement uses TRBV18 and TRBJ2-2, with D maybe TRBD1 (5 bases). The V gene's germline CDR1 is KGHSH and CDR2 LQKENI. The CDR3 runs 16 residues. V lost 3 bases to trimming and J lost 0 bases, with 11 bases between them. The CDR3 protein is CASSPQGGSNTGELFF. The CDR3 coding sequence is TGTGCCAGCTCACCCCAGGGTGGTTCGAACACCGGGGAGCTGTTTTTT.

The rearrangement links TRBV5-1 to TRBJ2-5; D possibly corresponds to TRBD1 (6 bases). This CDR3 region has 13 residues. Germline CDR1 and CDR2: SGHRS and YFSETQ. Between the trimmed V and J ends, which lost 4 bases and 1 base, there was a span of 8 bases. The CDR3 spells CASSLQGQETQYF. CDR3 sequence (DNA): TGCGCCAGCAGCCTACAGGGCCAAGAGACCCAGTACTTC.

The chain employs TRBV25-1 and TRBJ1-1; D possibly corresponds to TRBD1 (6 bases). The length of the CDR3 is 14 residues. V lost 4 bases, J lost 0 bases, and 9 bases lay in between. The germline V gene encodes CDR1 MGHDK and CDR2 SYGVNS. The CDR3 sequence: CASSATGMNTEAFF. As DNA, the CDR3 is TGTGCCAGCAGTGCGACAGGCATGAACACTGAAGCTTTCTTT.